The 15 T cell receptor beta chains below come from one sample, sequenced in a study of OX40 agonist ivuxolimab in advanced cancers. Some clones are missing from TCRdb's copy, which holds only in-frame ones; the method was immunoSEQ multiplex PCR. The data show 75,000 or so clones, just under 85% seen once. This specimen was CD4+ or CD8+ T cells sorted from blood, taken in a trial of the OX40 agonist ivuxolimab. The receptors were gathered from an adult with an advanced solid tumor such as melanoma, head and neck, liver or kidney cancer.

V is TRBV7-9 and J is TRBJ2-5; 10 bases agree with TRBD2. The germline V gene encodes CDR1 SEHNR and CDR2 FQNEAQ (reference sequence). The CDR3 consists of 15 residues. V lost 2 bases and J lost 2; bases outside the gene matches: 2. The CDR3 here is CASSLTSGAQETQYF. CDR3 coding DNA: TGTGCCAGCAGCTTAACTAGCGGGGCTCAAGAGACCCAGTACTTC.

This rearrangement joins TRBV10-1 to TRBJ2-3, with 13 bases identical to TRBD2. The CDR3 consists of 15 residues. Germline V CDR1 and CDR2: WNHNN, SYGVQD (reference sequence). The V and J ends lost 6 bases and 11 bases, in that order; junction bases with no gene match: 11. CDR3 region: CASRPGTSGVGMQYF. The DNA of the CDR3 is TGCGCCAGCAGGCCCGGGACTAGCGGGGTTGGTATGCAGTATTTT.

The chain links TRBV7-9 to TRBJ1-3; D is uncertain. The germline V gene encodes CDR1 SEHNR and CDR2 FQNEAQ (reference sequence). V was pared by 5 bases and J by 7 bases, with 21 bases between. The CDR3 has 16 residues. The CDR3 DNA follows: TGTGCCAGCAGCCAACGGGCAACATCTGAGAGGAACACCATATATTTT. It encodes CASSQRATSERNTIYF.

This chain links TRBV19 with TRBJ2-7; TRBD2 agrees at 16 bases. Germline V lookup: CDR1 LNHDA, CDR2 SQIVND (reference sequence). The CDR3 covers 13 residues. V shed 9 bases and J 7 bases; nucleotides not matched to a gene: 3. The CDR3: CASGTSGREEQYF. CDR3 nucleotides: TGTGCCAGCGGGACTAGCGGGAGGGAAGAGCAGTACTTC.

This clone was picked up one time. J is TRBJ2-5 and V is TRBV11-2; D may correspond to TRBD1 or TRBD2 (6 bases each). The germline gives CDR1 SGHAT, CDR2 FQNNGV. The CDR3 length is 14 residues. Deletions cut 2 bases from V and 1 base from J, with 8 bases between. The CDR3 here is CASSLRGVQETQYF. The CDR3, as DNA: TGTGCCAGCAGCTTAAGGGGGGTCCAAGAGACCCAGTACTTC.

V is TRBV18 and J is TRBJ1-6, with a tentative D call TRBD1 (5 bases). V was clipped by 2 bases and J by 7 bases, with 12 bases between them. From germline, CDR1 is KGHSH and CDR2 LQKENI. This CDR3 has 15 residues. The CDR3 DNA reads TGTGCCAGCTCACCAGAGTGGGGCAGCAATTCACCCCTCCACTTT. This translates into CASSPEWGSNSPLHF.

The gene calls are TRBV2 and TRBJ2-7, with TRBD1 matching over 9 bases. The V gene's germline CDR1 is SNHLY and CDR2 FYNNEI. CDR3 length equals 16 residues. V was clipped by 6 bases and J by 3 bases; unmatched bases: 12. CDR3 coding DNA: TGTGCCAGCAGCTGGAACCTAATGACAGGGGGCTACGAGCAGTACTTC. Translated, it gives CASSWNLMTGGYEQYF.

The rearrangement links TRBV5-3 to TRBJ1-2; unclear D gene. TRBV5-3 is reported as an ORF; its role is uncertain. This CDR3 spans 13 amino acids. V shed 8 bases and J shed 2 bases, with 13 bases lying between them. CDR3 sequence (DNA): TGTGCCAGCAGTAACACACCGAACTATGGCTACACCTTC. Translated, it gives CASSNTPNYGYTF.

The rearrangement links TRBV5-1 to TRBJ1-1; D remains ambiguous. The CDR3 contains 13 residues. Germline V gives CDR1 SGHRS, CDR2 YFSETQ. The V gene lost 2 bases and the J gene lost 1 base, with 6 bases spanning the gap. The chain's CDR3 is CASSFEANTEAFF. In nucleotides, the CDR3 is TGCGCCAGCAGCTTCGAAGCGAACACTGAAGCTTTCTTT.

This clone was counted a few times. DNA for the CDR3: TGTGCCAGCAGCTCTACCGGGACAGGGAGGGGAGACTATGGCTACACCTTC. The encoded protein is CASSSTGTGRGDYGYTF. The V gene is TRBV7-2, the J gene TRBJ1-2; 9 bases are a match to TRBD1. CDR1 is SGHTA, CDR2 FQGNSA, per germline. J was trimmed by 3 bases and V by 4 bases; bases with no gene match: 12. The CDR3 consists of 17 residues.

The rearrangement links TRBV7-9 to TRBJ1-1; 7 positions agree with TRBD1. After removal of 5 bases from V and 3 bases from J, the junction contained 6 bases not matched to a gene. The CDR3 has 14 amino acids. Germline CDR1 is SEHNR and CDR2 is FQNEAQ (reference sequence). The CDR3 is CASSLPDRDTEAFF. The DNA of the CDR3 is TGTGCCAGCAGCCTACCTGACAGGGACACTGAAGCTTTCTTT.

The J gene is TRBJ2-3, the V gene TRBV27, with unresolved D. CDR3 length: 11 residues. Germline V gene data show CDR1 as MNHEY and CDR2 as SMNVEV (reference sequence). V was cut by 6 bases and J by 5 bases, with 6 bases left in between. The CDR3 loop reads CASRYIDTQYF. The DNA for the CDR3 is TGTGCCAGCAGATACATAGATACGCAGTATTTT.

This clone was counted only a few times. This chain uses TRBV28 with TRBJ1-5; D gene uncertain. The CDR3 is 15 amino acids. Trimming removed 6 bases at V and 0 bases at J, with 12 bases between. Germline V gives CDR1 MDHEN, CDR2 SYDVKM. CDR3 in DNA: TGTGCCAGCAGCGCCCGGCAGTATAGCAATCAGCCCCAGCATTTT. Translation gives CASSARQYSNQPQHF.

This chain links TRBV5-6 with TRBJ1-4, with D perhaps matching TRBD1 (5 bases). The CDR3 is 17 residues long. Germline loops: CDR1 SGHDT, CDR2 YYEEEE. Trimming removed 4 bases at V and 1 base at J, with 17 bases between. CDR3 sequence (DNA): TGTGCCAGCAGCCGGGGGAGATTCACGGGAACTAATGAAAAACTGTTTTTT. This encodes CASSRGRFTGTNEKLFF. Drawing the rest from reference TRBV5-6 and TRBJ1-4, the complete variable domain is DAGVTQSPTHLIKTRGQQVTLRCSPKSGHDTVSWYQQALGQGPQFIFQYYEEEERQRGNFPDRFSGHQFPNYSSELNVNALLLGDSALYLCASSRGRFTGTNEKLFFGSGTQLSVL.

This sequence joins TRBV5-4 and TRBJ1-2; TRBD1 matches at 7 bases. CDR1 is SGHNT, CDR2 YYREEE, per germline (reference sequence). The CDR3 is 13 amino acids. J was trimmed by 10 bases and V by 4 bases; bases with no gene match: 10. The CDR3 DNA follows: TGTGCCAGCAGCCTGGGACAGTTGTACGACTACACCTTC. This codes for CASSLGQLYDYTF.